The 30 T cell receptor beta chains below were found in one sample sequenced in a study of control samples from healthy donors and cancer patients. The repertoire was sequenced with immunoSEQ multiplex PCR; TCRdb's copy has only in-frame clones and lacks some. This table has fewer than 200,000 clones, around 90% appearing once. The sample taken for sequencing was blood. The receptors originated from a young woman in good health.

The DNA for the CDR3 is TGTGCCTTACCCTCAGGGCCCAGAAGGTCACCCCTCCACTTT. This codes for CALPSGPRRSPLHF. The chain employs TRBV28 and TRBJ1-6, with D perhaps TRBD1 (5 bases). Per the germline V gene, CDR1 is MDHEN and CDR2 is SYDVKM. V lost 11 bases, J lost 10 bases, and 21 bases lay in between. The CDR3 is 14 amino acids.

This clone was found once. The chain couples TRBV9 to TRBJ2-6; D is uncertain. Trimming removed 4 bases from V and 0 bases from J, with 11 bases in between. This CDR3 has 16 amino acids. Per germline, CDR1 SGDLS and CDR2 YYNGEE. CDR3 sequence (DNA): TGTGCCAGCAGCCCCGCTTTGGTCTCTGGGGCCAACGTCCTGACTTTC. Its translation is CASSPALVSGANVLTF.

The chain links TRBV13 to TRBJ2-2; D uncertain. Deletions cut 0 bases from V and 4 bases from J, with 9 bases between. This CDR3 contains 15 residues. Germline V gene lookup returns CDR1 PRHDT and CDR2 FYEKMQ (reference sequence). The DNA for the CDR3 is TGTGCCAGCAGCTTAGGTCCAGCTACCACCGGGGAGCTGTTTTTT. Protein sequence: CASSLGPATTGELFF.

The J gene is TRBJ2-1, the V gene TRBV5-6; 12 nucleotides align to TRBD2. The CDR3 consists of 18 residues. Germline V gene sequence: CDR1 SGHDT, CDR2 YYEEEE. V gave up 3 bases and J gave up 3 bases; unmatched junction bases: 10. The CDR3 coding sequence is TGTGCCAGCAGCTCCGGCCCGACTAGCGGGAGAAGCTACAATGAGCAGTTCTTC. Protein product: CASSSGPTSGRSYNEQFF.

V and J are TRBV5-1 and TRBJ1-6; no clear D gene. In germline, CDR1 is SGHRS, CDR2 YFSETQ. V dropped 2 bases and J dropped 7 bases, with 10 bases sitting between them. This CDR3 spans 14 amino acids. The CDR3 DNA follows: TGCGCCAGCAGCTTTAAACCGACCAATTCACCCCTCCACTTT. As protein: CASSFKPTNSPLHF. Full variable domain (missing parts from reference TRBV5-1 and TRBJ1-6): KAGVTQTPRYLIKTRGQQVTLSCSPISGHRSVSWYQQTPGQGLQFLFEYFSETQRNKGNFPGRFSGRQFSNSRSEMNVSTLELGDSALYLCASSFKPTNSPLHFGNGTRLTVT.

The genes are TRBV7-9 and TRBJ2-5; 9 nucleotides agree with TRBD2. The CDR3 runs 15 residues. The V and J ends lost 5 bases and 5 bases, in that order; junction bases with no gene match: 9. Germline CDR1 reads SEHNR; CDR2 reads FQNEAQ (reference sequence). The CDR3 DNA follows: TGTGCCAGCAGCCTAGAACGCGGACTAGCGGAGACCCAGTACTTC. It specifies CASSLERGLAETQYF.

The CDR3 here is CASSRQEGGNEKLFF. The CDR3 DNA is TGCGCCAGCAGCAGACAGGAGGGGGGTAATGAAAAACTGTTTTTT. The chain carries TRBV4-1 and TRBJ1-4, with TRBD1 as a possible D gene (6 bases). Germline CDR1 is MGHRA and CDR2 is YSYEKL. There are 15 residues in the CDR3. Trimming cost V 5 bases and J 4 bases, with 14 bases left between them.

In its sample, this clone was seen a few times. The chain carries TRBV14 and TRBJ2-2; D possibly corresponds to TRBD1 (6 bases). The V end lost 1 base, the J end lost 5 bases, and 11 bases lay between the germline ends. There are 15 residues in the CDR3. The germline V gene has CDR1 SGHDN and CDR2 FVKESK. The CDR3 sequence is CASSQVLRGTGELFF. DNA for the CDR3: TGTGCCAGCAGCCAAGTGTTAAGGGGGACCGGGGAGCTGTTTTTT.

The chain couples TRBV28 to TRBJ2-2, with a weak D call TRBD2 (5 bases). The CDR3 extends over 13 amino acids. Between the trimmed V and J ends, which lost 8 bases and 0 bases, there was a span of 7 bases. Germline loops: CDR1 MDHEN, CDR2 SYDVKM. The CDR3 protein is CASEGPNTGELFF. DNA of the CDR3: TGTGCCAGCGAGGGCCCGAACACCGGGGAGCTGTTTTTT.

CDR3 sequence reads: CASSPGLIGYTF. DNA of the CDR3: TGTGCCAGCAGCCCGGGACTGATTGGCTACACCTTC. The J gene is TRBJ1-2, the V gene TRBV7-9; the D gene is possibly TRBD1 (5 bases). Trimming took 5 bases from V and 7 from J, leaving 11 bases between them. This CDR3 spans 12 amino acids. Looked up from germline, CDR1 is SEHNR and CDR2 is FQNEAQ (reference sequence).

The CDR3 region is CASRNRDNTEAFF. CDR3 nucleotides: TGTGCCAGCAGGAACAGGGATAACACTGAAGCTTTCTTT. The chain uses TRBV2 and TRBJ1-1, with D possibly being TRBD1 (6 bases). V was clipped by 6 bases and J by 2 bases, with 10 bases between them. In germline, CDR1 is SNHLY, CDR2 FYNNEI. The CDR3 covers 13 residues.

The chain carries TRBV6-5 and TRBJ1-1; D gene uncertain. The V end lost 5 bases, the J end lost 6 bases, and 13 bases lay between the germline ends. The CDR3 length is 13 residues. CDR1 and CDR2 from the germline V gene are MNHEY and SVGAGI. CDR3 in DNA: TGTGCCAGCAGTCCACCGACTCCCCCTGAAGCTTTCTTT. Protein product: CASSPPTPPEAFF.

This clone was counted a few times. This sequence joins TRBV15 and TRBJ1-1; D gene uncertain. The CDR3 loop spans 13 amino acids. Germline assignment: CDR1 LNHNV and CDR2 YYDKDF (reference sequence). V was pared by 2 bases and J by 10 bases, with 14 bases between. For the CDR3, the DNA is TGTGCCACCAGCAGACGGGTAACAGAAGGAGCTTTCTTT. It encodes CATSRRVTEGAFF.

The chain joins TRBV5-3 to TRBJ2-3; 12 bases are shared with TRBD2. TRBV5-3 is an open reading frame whose function is uncertain. V was clipped by 4 bases and J by 0 bases; unmatched bases: 15. The CDR3 runs to 20 residues. The CDR3 loop reads CARSGSPPGLAGTSTDTQYF. The CDR3 coding sequence is TGTGCCAGAAGCGGCTCCCCTCCTGGACTAGCGGGGACTAGCACAGATACGCAGTATTTT.

This clone was counted once. This chain uses TRBV2 with TRBJ2-5; a weak D match, TRBD2 (5 bases). Germline lookup yields CDR1 SNHLY and CDR2 FYNNEI. There are 13 residues in the CDR3. V dropped 6 bases and J dropped 2 bases, with 10 bases sitting between them. Here the CDR3 DNA reads TGTGCCAGCAGCGAGGGAGATCAAGAGACCCAGTACTTC. Amino acid sequence: CASSEGDQETQYF.

The chain is built from TRBV20-1 and TRBJ1-5; D gene unclear. Trimming pared 3 bases from V and 0 bases from J, leaving 9 bases between. The germline CDR1 and CDR2 sequences are DFQATT and SNEGSKA (reference sequence). This CDR3 region has 14 residues. The CDR3 nucleotides read TGCAGTGCTAGTTCGGCAGATAGCAATCAGCCCCAGCATTTT. This translates into CSASSADSNQPQHF.

The V gene is TRBV30, the J gene TRBJ2-6; D is unclear. Trimming stripped 0 bases from V and 1 base from J, with 1 base between. Germline V gene sequence: CDR1 GTSNPN, CDR2 SVGIG (reference sequence). The CDR3 is 13 residues long. DNA of the CDR3: TGTGCCTGGAGTGTTTCTGGGGCCAACGTCCTGACTTTC. This gives the protein CAWSVSGANVLTF.

The chain carries TRBV27 and TRBJ1-5; 7 nucleotides agree with TRBD1. The CDR3 consists of 15 residues. V shed 6 bases, J shed 4 bases, and the junction held 9 bases outside the gene matches. Germline V lookup: CDR1 MNHEY, CDR2 SMNVEV (reference sequence). The CDR3 nucleotides read TGTGCCAGCAGAAAAGGGACAGAAAATAATCAGCCCCAGCATTTT. Protein product: CASRKGTENNQPQHF.

This chain connects TRBV19 to TRBJ1-3, with a possible D match to TRBD1 (6 bases). The CDR3 sequence is 21 residues long. The germline V gene has CDR1 LNHDA and CDR2 SQIVND (reference sequence). V was shortened by 3 bases and J by 0 bases, with 27 bases between the two germline ends. This CDR3 reads CASSMWRGGRQDHRSGNTIYF. The DNA for the CDR3 is TGTGCCAGTAGTATGTGGCGGGGGGGCAGGCAAGACCACCGCTCTGGAAACACCATATATTTT.

The CDR3 DNA sequence: TGTGCCAGCAGTCCGTACCTGACTAGCGGGATTTACGAGCAGTACTTC. Amino acids: CASSPYLTSGIYEQYF. This chain links TRBV28 with TRBJ2-7, with 11 bases that match TRBD2. Germline values: CDR1 MDHEN, CDR2 SYDVKM. CDR3 size: 16 residues. The V segment lost 5 bases and the J segment 4 bases; nucleotides outside the gene matches: 10.

This clone came up once. This rearrangement joins TRBV5-5 to TRBJ1-2; tentative D call: TRBD1 (6 bases). The V end was cut by 0 bases, the J end by 7 bases, with 13 bases between. The CDR3 is made up of 14 amino acids. The germline V gene has CDR1 SGHKS and CDR2 YYEKEE (reference sequence). The CDR3 reads CASSLAQGTSGYTF. The CDR3 bases are TGTGCCAGCAGCTTGGCGCAGGGGACTAGTGGCTACACCTTC.

The V call is TRBV2, the J call TRBJ2-2; 7 positions match TRBD1. The CDR3 loop spans 16 amino acids. With 8 bases clipped from V and 1 base from J, the junction kept 10 bases outside the gene matches. Germline loops: CDR1 SNHLY, CDR2 FYNNEI. The CDR3 bases are TGTGCCAGCGAGGGGGCGGGCCAGGGGAACACCGGGGAGCTGTTTTTT. Its translation: CASEGAGQGNTGELFF.

The chain couples TRBV7-2 to TRBJ2-7; D might be TRBD1 (6 bases). Germline lookup yields CDR1 SGHTA and CDR2 FQGNSA. V was shortened by 2 bases and J by 7 bases, with 9 bases between the two germline ends. CDR3 size: 12 residues. As DNA, the CDR3 is TGTGCCAGCAGCTTACAGGGGTGGGAGCAGTACTTC. It specifies CASSLQGWEQYF.

J is TRBJ2-2 and V is TRBV9; D is uncertain. Germline V CDR1 and CDR2: SGDLS, YYNGEE. Trimming took 2 bases from V and 7 from J, leaving 12 bases between them. This CDR3 has 14 residues. CDR3 loop: CASSVENRNGELFF. CDR3 coding DNA: TGTGCCAGCAGCGTCGAGAATAGGAACGGGGAGCTGTTTTTT. Complete variable domain (other parts from reference TRBV9 and TRBJ2-2): DSGVTQTPKHLITATGQRVTLRCSPRSGDLSVYWYQQSLDQGLQFLIQYYNGEERAKGNILERFSAQQFPDLHSELNLSSLELGDSALYFCASSVENRNGELFFGEGSRLTVL.

The V and J genes are TRBV11-2 and TRBJ1-2; 11 nucleotides agree with TRBD1. Trimming at V came to 5 bases and at J to 8 bases, leaving 10 bases not matched to a gene. Looked up from germline, CDR1 is SGHAT and CDR2 is FQNNGV. This CDR3 is 15 amino acids long. The DNA for the CDR3 is TGTGCCAGCAGCCTATGGGACAGGGGGTGGGGAGGCTACACCTTC. Translated, it gives CASSLWDRGWGGYTF.

This rearrangement joins TRBV6-1 to TRBJ1-1; D is perhaps TRBD1 (5 bases). Per germline, CDR1 MNHNS and CDR2 SASEGT. Deletions cut 5 bases from V and 7 bases from J, with 17 bases between. CDR3 size: 14 residues. This chain's CDR3 is CASSSQETGGEAFF. In nucleotides, the CDR3 is TGTGCCAGCAGTTCTCAGGAGACTGGGGGTGAAGCTTTCTTT.

As regards this clone: The sample carries other DNA sequences with the same CDR3. Written as DNA, the CDR3 is TGCGCCAGCAGTCAAGGAGGGCGGGGGGTCCACGAGCAGTACTTC. Its protein is CASSQGGRGVHEQYF. The genes are TRBV5-1 and TRBJ2-7; 8 nucleotides line up with TRBD2. The CDR3 spans 15 residues. Germline V gene lookup returns CDR1 SGHRS and CDR2 YFSETQ. V gave up 5 bases and J gave up 5 bases; unmatched junction bases: 12.

This clone appeared a few times. The chain employs TRBV11-3 and TRBJ2-3, with TRBD2 identical over 11 bases. The CDR3 has 15 amino acids. With 5 bases clipped from V and 5 bases from J, the junction kept 6 bases outside the gene matches. Germline V lookup: CDR1 SGHNT, CDR2 YENEEA. In DNA, the CDR3 is TGTGCCAGCAGCACGCGACTAGCGGGACAAGATACGCAGTATTTT. Its protein product is CASSTRLAGQDTQYF.

The genes are TRBV18 and TRBJ1-2; unclear D gene. The germline V and J ends were trimmed by 3 bases and 4 bases, with 9 bases remaining between them. This CDR3 is built from 13 residues. Germline V gives CDR1 KGHSH, CDR2 LQKENI. The CDR3 reads CASSPLETYGYTF. The CDR3 DNA is TGTGCCAGCTCACCCCTAGAGACCTATGGCTACACCTTC.

This sequence joins TRBV19 and TRBJ1-2; 9 bases map to TRBD1. V gave up 0 bases and J gave up 6 bases; unmatched junction bases: 14. CDR1 and CDR2 (germline): LNHDA, SQIVND (reference sequence). CDR3 size: 18 residues. This CDR3 reads CASSIDLSGPWTGDGYTF. Written as DNA, the CDR3 is TGTGCCAGTAGTATAGATCTTTCGGGCCCCTGGACAGGGGATGGCTACACCTTC.